This TCR beta chain was documented in a study of CD8 T cells in Susac syndrome. The CDR3 is 16 residues long. The germline V gene has CDR1 SNHLY and CDR2 FYNNEI. V gave up 6 bases and J gave up 4 bases, with 21 bases separating them. Study results and caveats: As acknowledged by the study, its TCR sequencing and HLA analysis included a relatively small number of individuals.

For this clonotype: Its cognate antigen is unknown.

An input of about 0.45 to 1 ug of RNA was subjected to reverse transcription using random hexamers. TCRdb re-analysed the immunoSEQ multiplex PCR reads in MiXCR, keeping a single row per CDR3 protein. This repertoire shows some 95,000 distinct CDR3 sequences, roughly 93% found once; its top ten account for over 0.25%. The source of this sequence is a human donor in good health. The chain combines TRBV2 with TRBJ1-1; weak D call: TRBD1 (5 bases). The specimen was CD8+ T cells from PBMCs. CDR3 sequence reads: CASSLAGESQGTEAFF. The DNA of the CDR3 is TGTGCCAGCAGCCTGGCGGGGGAGTCCCAAGGCACTGAAGCTTTCTTT.